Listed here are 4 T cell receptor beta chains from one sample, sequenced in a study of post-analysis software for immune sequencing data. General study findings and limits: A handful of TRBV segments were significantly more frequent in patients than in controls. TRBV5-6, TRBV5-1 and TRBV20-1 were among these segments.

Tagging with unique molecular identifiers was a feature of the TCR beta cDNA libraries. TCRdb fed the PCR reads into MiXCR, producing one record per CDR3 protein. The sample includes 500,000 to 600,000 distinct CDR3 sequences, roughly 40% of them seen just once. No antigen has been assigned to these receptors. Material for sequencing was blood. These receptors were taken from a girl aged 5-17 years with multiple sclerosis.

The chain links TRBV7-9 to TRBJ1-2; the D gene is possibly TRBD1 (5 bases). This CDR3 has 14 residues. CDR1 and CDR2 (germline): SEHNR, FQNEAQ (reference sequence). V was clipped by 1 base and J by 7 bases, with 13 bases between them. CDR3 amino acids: CASSLEGTGRGYTF. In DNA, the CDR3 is TGTGCCAGCAGCTTAGAAGGAACGGGACGTGGCTACACCTTC.

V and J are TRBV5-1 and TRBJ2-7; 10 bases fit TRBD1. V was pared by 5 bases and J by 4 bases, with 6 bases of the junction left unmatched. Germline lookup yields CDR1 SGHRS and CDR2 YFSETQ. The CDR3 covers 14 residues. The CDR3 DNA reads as TGCGCCAGCAGACGACAGGGGGCCGTTTACGAGCAGTACTTC. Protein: CASRRQGAVYEQYF.

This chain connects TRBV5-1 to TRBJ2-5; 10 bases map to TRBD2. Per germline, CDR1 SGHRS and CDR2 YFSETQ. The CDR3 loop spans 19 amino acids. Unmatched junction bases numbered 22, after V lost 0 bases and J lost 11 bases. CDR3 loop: CASSLDGLAAPTYHNEQYF. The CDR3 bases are TGCGCCAGCAGCTTGGATGGACTAGCGGCCCCCACCTACCATAATGAGCAGTACTTC.

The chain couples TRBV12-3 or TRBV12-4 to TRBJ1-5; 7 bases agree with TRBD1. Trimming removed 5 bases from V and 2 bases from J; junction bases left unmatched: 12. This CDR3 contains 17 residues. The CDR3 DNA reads TGTGCCAGCAGTCAAACCCGGGTCAGGGGGGGCAATCAGCCCCAGCATTTT. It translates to CASSQTRVRGGNQPQHF.